This T cell receptor beta chain was identified during a study of shared clonotypes between healthy human individuals. Sequencing used immunoSEQ multiplex PCR; TCRdb keeps in-frame clones, though not all of them. The repertoire has roughly 2,500,000 clones, 93% of them found once; the top ten carry 0.36%. Sequenced sample: naive CD4+ T cells from PBMCs. Described subset: CD45RA+ positively selected. This clonotype was obtained from a man aged 18-30 years in good health. Some clones in this sample may be carry-over from other donors' samples.

The CDR3 nucleotides read TGTGCCAGCAGCCAAGATAAGCATCAGCCCCAGCATTTT. Translating it yields CASSQDKHQPQHF. The V call is TRBV14, the J call TRBJ1-5; no definite D call. Germline assignment: CDR1 SGHDN and CDR2 FVKESK. CDR3 length: 13 residues. V lost 0 bases and J 5 bases, leaving 5 bases between the germline ends.